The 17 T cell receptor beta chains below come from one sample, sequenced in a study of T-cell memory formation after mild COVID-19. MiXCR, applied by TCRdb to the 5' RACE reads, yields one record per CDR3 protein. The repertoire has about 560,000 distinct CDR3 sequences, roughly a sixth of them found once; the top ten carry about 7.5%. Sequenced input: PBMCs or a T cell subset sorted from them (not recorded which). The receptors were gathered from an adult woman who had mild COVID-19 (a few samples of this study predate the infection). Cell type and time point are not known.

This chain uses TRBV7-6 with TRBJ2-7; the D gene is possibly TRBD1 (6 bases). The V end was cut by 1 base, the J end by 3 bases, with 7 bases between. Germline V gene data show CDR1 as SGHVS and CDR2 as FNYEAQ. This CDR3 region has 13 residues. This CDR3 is CASSLEDSYEQYF. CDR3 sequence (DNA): TGTGCCAGCAGCTTAGAGGACAGCTACGAGCAGTACTTC.

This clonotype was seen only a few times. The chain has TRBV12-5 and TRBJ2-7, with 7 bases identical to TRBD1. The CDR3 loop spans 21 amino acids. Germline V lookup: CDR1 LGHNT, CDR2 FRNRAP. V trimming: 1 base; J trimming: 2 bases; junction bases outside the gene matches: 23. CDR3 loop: CASGLAPNTGATLHSTYEQYF. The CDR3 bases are TGTGCTAGTGGTTTGGCGCCCAATACAGGGGCGACCCTCCATTCGACCTACGAGCAGTACTTC.

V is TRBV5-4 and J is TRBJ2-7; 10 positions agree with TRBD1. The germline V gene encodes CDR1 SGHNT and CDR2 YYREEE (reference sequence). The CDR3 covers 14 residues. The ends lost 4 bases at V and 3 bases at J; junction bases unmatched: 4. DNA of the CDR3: TGTGCCAGCAGCCCTGACAGGGGGCTCTACGAGCAGTACTTC. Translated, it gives CASSPDRGLYEQYF.

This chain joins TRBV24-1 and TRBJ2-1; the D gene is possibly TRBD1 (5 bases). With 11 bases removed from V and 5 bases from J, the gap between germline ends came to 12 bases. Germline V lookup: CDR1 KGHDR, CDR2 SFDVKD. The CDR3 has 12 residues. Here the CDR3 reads CARGRGDNEQFF. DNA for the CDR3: TGTGCCAGGGGAAGGGGTGACAATGAGCAGTTCTTC.

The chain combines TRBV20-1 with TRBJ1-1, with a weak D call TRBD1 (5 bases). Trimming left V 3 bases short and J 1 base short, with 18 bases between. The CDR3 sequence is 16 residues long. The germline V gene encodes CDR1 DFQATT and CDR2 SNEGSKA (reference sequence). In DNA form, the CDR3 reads TGCAGTGCTAGGAGAGGTCGAGGGGCGCAGAACACTGAAGCTTTCTTT. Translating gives CSARRGRGAQNTEAFF.

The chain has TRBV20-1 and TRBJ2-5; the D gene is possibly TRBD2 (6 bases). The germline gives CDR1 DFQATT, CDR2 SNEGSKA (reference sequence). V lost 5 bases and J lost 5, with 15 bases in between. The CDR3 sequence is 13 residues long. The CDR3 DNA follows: TGCAGTGCTGGGACCGGGAGTCAGGAGACCCAGTACTTC. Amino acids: CSAGTGSQETQYF.

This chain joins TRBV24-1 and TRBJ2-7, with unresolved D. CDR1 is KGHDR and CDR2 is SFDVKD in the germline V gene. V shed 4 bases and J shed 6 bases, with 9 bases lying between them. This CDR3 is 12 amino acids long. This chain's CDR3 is CATSDLEREQYF. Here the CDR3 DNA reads TGTGCCACCAGTGACCTAGAACGCGAGCAGTACTTC.

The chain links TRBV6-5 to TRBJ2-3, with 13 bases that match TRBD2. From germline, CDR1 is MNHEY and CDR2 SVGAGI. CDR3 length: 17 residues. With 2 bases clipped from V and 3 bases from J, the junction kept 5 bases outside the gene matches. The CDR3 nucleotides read TGTGCCAGCAGTTACAGCAGGACTAGCGGGAGAACAGATACGCAGTATTTT. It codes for CASSYSRTSGRTDTQYF.

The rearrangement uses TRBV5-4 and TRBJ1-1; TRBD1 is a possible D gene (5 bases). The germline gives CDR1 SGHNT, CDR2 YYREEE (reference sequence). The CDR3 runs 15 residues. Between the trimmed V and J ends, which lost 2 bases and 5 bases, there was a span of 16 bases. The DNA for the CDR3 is TGTGCCAGCAGCTTAACCCAGGGAGTGTCGACTGAAGCTTTCTTT. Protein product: CASSLTQGVSTEAFF.

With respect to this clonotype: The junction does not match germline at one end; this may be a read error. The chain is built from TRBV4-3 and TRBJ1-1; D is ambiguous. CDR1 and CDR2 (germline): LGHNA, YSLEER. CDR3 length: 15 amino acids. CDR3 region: CARSQEADGNTEAFF. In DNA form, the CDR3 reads TGCGCCAGAAGCCAAGAGGCGGACGGGAACACTGAAGCTTTCTTT.

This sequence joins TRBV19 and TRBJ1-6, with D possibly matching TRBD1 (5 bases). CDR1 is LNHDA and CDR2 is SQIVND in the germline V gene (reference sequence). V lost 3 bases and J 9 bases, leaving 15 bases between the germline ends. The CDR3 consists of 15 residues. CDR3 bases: TGTGCCAGTAGTATTCGCGGGGCAGGAGGTTCACCCCTCCACTTT. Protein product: CASSIRGAGGSPLHF.

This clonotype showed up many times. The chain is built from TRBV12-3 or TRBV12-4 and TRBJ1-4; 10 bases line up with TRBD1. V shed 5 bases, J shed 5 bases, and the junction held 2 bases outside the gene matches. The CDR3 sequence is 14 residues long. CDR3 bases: TGTGCCAGCAGTCCGGGACAGGGGAATGAAAAACTGTTTTTT. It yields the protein CASSPGQGNEKLFF.

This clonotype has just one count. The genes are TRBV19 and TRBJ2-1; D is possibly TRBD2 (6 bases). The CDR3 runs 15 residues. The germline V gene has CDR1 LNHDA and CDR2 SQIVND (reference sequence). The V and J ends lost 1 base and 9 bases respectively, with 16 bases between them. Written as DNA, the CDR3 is TGTGCCAGTAGTATAGTGGCCCGGAGGGTGAGTGAGCAGTTCTTC. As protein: CASSIVARRVSEQFF.

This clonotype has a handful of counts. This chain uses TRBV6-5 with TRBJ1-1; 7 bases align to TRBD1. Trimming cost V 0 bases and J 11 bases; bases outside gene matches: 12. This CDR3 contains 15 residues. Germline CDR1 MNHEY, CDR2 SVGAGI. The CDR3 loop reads CASSYSMSGGTMAFF. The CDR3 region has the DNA TGTGCCAGCAGTTACTCGATGTCAGGGGGAACGATGGCTTTCTTT.

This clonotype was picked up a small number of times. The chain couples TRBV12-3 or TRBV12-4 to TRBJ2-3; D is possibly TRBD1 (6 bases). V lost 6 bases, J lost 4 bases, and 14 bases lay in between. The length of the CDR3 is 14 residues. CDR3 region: CASRLQGRADTQYF. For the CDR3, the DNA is TGTGCCAGCAGGTTACAGGGTAGGGCAGATACGCAGTATTTT.

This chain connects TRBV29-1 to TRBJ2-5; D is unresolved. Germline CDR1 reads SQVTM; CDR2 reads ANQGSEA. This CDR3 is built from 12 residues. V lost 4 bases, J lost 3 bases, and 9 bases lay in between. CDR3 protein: CSVGHREETQYF. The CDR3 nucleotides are TGCAGCGTTGGGCACCGCGAAGAGACCCAGTACTTC. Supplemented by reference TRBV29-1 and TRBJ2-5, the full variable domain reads SAVISQKPSRDICQRGTSLTIQCQVDSQVTMMFWYRQQPGQSLTLIATANQGSEATYESGFVIDKFPISRPNLTFSTLTVSNMSPEDSSIYLCSVGHREETQYFGPGTRLLVL.

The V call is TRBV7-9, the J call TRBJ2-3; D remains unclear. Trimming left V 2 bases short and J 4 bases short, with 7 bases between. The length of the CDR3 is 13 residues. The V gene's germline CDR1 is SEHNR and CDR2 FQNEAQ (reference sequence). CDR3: CASSLNGADTQYF. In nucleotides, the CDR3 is TGTGCCAGCAGCTTAAATGGGGCAGATACGCAGTATTTT. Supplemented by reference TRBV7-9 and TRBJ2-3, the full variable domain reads DTGVSQNPRHKITKRGQNVTFRCDPISEHNRLYWYRQTLGQGPEFLTYFQNEAQLEKSRLLSDRFSAERPKGSFSTLEIQRTEQGDSAMYLCASSLNGADTQYFGPGTRLTVL.